These 8 T cell receptor beta chains came from one sample sequenced in a study of blood T cells in healthy people across ages. For the second PCR, which ran for about 6 to 11 cycles, a sample-barcoded 5' primer and a J-beta primer mix were used. Each CDR3 protein is one row after TCRdb ran MiXCR on the 5' RACE reads. There are over 1,500,000 distinct CDR3 sequences in the sample; about two fifths occur only once, and more than 20% lies in the top ten. The specimen sequenced was blood. The receptors shown here come from a human donor in good health.

The chain employs TRBV20-1 and TRBJ2-5; 12 nucleotides line up with TRBD2. The DNA matches TRBJ2-7 better at its end, which makes the J call doubtful. Germline V gene lookup returns CDR1 DFQATT and CDR2 SNEGSKA (reference sequence). The CDR3 extends over 17 amino acids. In DNA, the CDR3 is TGCAGTGCTAGAGATCCACGCATCCTAGCGGGGGGGTACGAGCAGTACTTC. Translation: CSARDPRILAGGYEQYF.

The rearrangement joins TRBV20-1 to TRBJ2-7; tentative D call: TRBD2 (7 bases). This CDR3 has 13 amino acids. Germline assignment: CDR1 DFQATT and CDR2 SNEGSKA (reference sequence). CDR3 protein: CHPRGGHSYEQYF. CDR3 sequence (DNA): TGCCACCCAAGGGGGGGTCACTCCTACGAGCAGTACTTC.

This clonotype occurred a few times. The chain is built from TRBV7-2 and TRBJ2-1; D is unresolved. The V end was cut by 4 bases, the J end by 10 bases, with 23 bases between. The CDR3 runs 16 residues. Germline CDR1 reads SGHTA; CDR2 reads FQGNSA. The CDR3 DNA follows: TGTGCCAGCAGCTCCTACCCTCTAGTTCCTACAATGGAGCAGTTCTTC. Residues: CASSSYPLVPTMEQFF.

Regarding this clonotype: At one end the junction does not follow the germline gene, possibly because of a read error. J is TRBJ1-5 and V is TRBV6-2 or TRBV6-3; possibly TRBD1 for D (6 bases). The CDR3 has 15 residues. Germline V gives CDR1 MNHEY, CDR2 SVGEGT. CDR3 nucleotide sequence: TGTGCCAACAGTTACGAGGGGGGTAGCAATCAGCCCCAGCATTTT. Protein: CANSYEGGSNQPQHF.

This clonotype was counted between two and nine times. The V and J genes are TRBV6-5 and TRBJ1-2; 7 positions match TRBD1. CDR3 size: 16 residues. J lost 5 bases, V lost 4 bases, and 13 bases had no gene match. The germline gives CDR1 MNHEY, CDR2 SVGAGI. CDR3 region: CASSSAGGVYWYGYTF. The DNA for the CDR3 is TGTGCCAGCAGTTCGGCAGGGGGGGTTTACTGGTATGGCTACACCTTC.

The CDR3 spells CASSQEFGQPSGANVLTF. CDR3 in DNA: TGCGCCAGCAGCCAAGAATTTGGGCAACCCTCTGGGGCCAACGTCCTGACTTTC. V is TRBV4-3 and J is TRBJ2-6; D is ambiguous. The CDR3 has 18 amino acids. Trimming took 0 bases from V and 0 from J, leaving 12 bases between them. Germline assignment: CDR1 LGHNA and CDR2 YSLEER.

This clonotype was recorded only once. The CDR3 here is CASSLAGVQDYTF. DNA of the CDR3: TGTGCCAGCAGCTTAGCAGGGGTTCAGGACTACACCTTC. The chain employs TRBV7-2 and TRBJ1-2; tentatively, D is TRBD1 (5 bases). The V gene's germline CDR1 is SGHTA and CDR2 FQGNSA. The CDR3 runs to 13 residues. Trimming stripped 0 bases from V and 10 bases from J, with 12 bases between.

J is TRBJ2-3 and V is TRBV5-1, with D uncertain. Germline V gives CDR1 SGHRS, CDR2 YFSETQ. V was clipped by 2 bases and J by 1 base, with 14 bases between them. This CDR3 region has 16 residues. The CDR3 sequence is CASSLPRGSGTDTQYF. The CDR3, as DNA: TGCGCCAGCAGCTTACCCCGTGGGTCGGGCACAGATACGCAGTATTTT.